These 11 T cell receptor beta chains were all obtained from the same sample, sequenced in a study of shared clonotypes between healthy human individuals. The repertoire was sequenced with immunoSEQ multiplex PCR; TCRdb's copy has only in-frame clones and lacks some. The table has over a million clones, 95% to 97% seen once. Sequencing was done on a sample of naive CD4+ T cells sorted from blood. Indicated subset: CD45RA+ positively selected. These receptors originate from a man under 40 in good health.

The J gene is TRBJ2-3, the V gene TRBV7-9; 9 nucleotides line up with TRBD1. V lost 5 bases, J lost 5 bases, and 5 bases stayed unmatched. Germline-derived CDR1 and CDR2 are SEHNR and FQNEAQ (reference sequence). The CDR3 consists of 14 residues. The CDR3 DNA is TGTGCCAGCAGCCTCGGGACAGGGAAAGATACGCAGTATTTT. This codes for CASSLGTGKDTQYF.

This clone was counted a single time. The V gene is TRBV5-1, the J gene TRBJ2-7; D gene ambiguous. The CDR3 is 13 amino acids. The V end was cut by 2 bases, the J end by 3 bases, with 9 bases between. The germline gives CDR1 SGHRS, CDR2 YFSETQ. This CDR3 is CASSLPPNYEQYF. The CDR3 region has the DNA TGCGCCAGCAGCTTACCCCCTAACTACGAGCAGTACTTC.

Comment on this clone: Other nucleotide sequences in the sample specify the same CDR3. The genes are TRBV5-1 and TRBJ2-1; D may be TRBD1 (6 bases). Germline V gene lookup returns CDR1 SGHRS and CDR2 YFSETQ. The CDR3 contains 14 residues. The V gene lost 3 bases and the J gene lost 4 bases, with 11 bases spanning the gap. The CDR3, as DNA: TGCGCCAGCAGCTCGGGGACACCTTACAATGAGCAGTTCTTC. Translation gives CASSSGTPYNEQFF.

The genes are TRBV5-1 and TRBJ2-1; 8 nucleotides match TRBD2. With V trimmed by 3 bases and J by 1 base, 9 bases remained unmatched. Per germline, CDR1 SGHRS and CDR2 YFSETQ. The CDR3 sequence is 17 residues long. CDR3 coding DNA: TGCGCCAGCAGCTGGCCCGGGGCGGGAGGTTCCTACAATGAGCAGTTCTTC. This translates into CASSWPGAGGSYNEQFF.

This sequence joins TRBV7-9 and TRBJ2-5, with no clear D. Per the germline V gene, CDR1 is SEHNR and CDR2 is FQNEAQ (reference sequence). V lost 6 bases and J lost 5, with 16 bases in between. The CDR3 runs 14 residues. The CDR3 reads CASSPTDGLETQYF. CDR3 bases: TGTGCCAGCAGTCCGACGGACGGGCTGGAGACCCAGTACTTC.

The V and J genes are TRBV6-5 and TRBJ2-7, with a tentative D call TRBD1 (6 bases). With 5 bases removed from V and 3 bases from J, the gap between germline ends came to 8 bases. Germline CDR1 MNHEY, CDR2 SVGAGI. The CDR3 is 12 residues long. The CDR3 here is CASSRGSYEQYF. DNA for the CDR3: TGTGCCAGCAGTAGGGGGAGCTACGAGCAGTACTTC.

The J gene is TRBJ2-7, the V gene TRBV7-9; D not resolved. The germline V gene has CDR1 SEHNR and CDR2 FQNEAQ (reference sequence). Trimming took off 1 base at V and 7 bases at J, with 11 bases between the two ends. The CDR3 has 13 amino acids. CDR3 sequence: CASSLGPGGEQYF. Here the CDR3 DNA reads TGTGCCAGCAGCTTAGGCCCGGGTGGGGAGCAGTACTTC. The whole variable domain, filled in from reference TRBV7-9 and TRBJ2-7, reads DTGVSQNPRHKITKRGQNVTFRCDPISEHNRLYWYRQTLGQGPEFLTYFQNEAQLEKSRLLSDRFSAERPKGSFSTLEIQRTEQGDSAMYLCASSLGPGGEQYFGPGTRLTVT.

The chain is built from TRBV11-2 and TRBJ2-7; 10 bases match TRBD1. The CDR3 totals 17 residues. Per the germline V gene, CDR1 is SGHAT and CDR2 is FQNNGV. J lost 3 bases, V lost 0 bases, and 8 bases had no gene match. In DNA, the CDR3 is TGTGCCAGCAGCTTAGATAAACCCGGGACAGGGGTCTACGAGCAGTACTTC. Translating gives CASSLDKPGTGVYEQYF.

The chain recombines TRBV5-1 with TRBJ2-1; no clear D. V dropped 0 bases and J dropped 7 bases, with 14 bases sitting between them. CDR1 is SGHRS, CDR2 YFSETQ, per germline. The CDR3 extends over 15 amino acids. This CDR3 reads CASSLVPLATNEQFF. The CDR3 bases are TGCGCCAGCAGCTTGGTTCCTTTGGCTACGAATGAGCAGTTCTTC. The whole variable domain, filled in from reference TRBV5-1 and TRBJ2-1, reads KAGVTQTPRYLIKTRGQQVTLSCSPISGHRSVSWYQQTPGQGLQFLFEYFSETQRNKGNFPGRFSGRQFSNSRSEMNVSTLELGDSALYLCASSLVPLATNEQFFGPGTRLTVL.

J is TRBJ2-3 and V is TRBV23-1; TRBD2 is a possible D gene (6 bases). TRBV23-1 is reported as an ORF; its role is uncertain. The CDR3 totals 15 residues. The V end was cut by 5 bases, the J end by 6 bases, with 18 bases between. The CDR3 nucleotides read TGCGCCAGCAGTTCGGGACTTTCGACCGGGGATACGCAGTATTTT. Its translation is CASSSGLSTGDTQYF.

Concerning this clone itself: At the DNA level, this CDR3 is encoded by other sequences in the same sample as well. The chain carries TRBV28 and TRBJ2-5, with TRBD1 identical over 8 bases. Per germline, CDR1 MDHEN and CDR2 SYDVKM. This CDR3 contains 15 residues. Germline trimming cut 2 bases from V and 4 bases from J; bases unmatched to any gene: 6. CDR3 coding DNA: TGTGCCAGCAGTTTACCTGGACAGGGTATAGAGACCCAGTACTTC. It specifies CASSLPGQGIETQYF.